A selection of T cell receptor beta chains follows, all from one sample in a study of Graves' ophthalmopathy and Graves' hyperthyroidism. TCRdb analysed the multiplex PCR reads with MiXCR anew, one entry per CDR3 protein. The sample carries hundreds of thousands of distinct CDR3 sequences, 20% to 25% recorded once. The specimen was peripheral blood. The receptors come from a woman under 30 with stable Graves' hyperthyroidism. Both conserved end residues are part of each CDR3. Fields, in order: J gene, D gene, clone size, V gene, CDR3 DNA, CDR3 protein. D genes are given only for firm matches. Clone size is given for some rows only: seen once, a few or many times, or a class if the clone is expanded.

j_gene: TRBJ2-4; d_gene: TRBD1; abundance: many; v_gene: TRBV2; CDR3nt: TGTGCCAGCTTGGACAGGGGAGCCAAAAACATTCAGTACTTC; CDR3aa: CASLDRGAKNIQYF
j_gene: TRBJ2-7; d_gene: TRBD1; abundance: many; v_gene: TRBV28; CDR3nt: TGTGCCAGCAACCGGGACAGGGGCTACGAGCAGTACTTC; CDR3aa: CASNRDRGYEQYF
j_gene: TRBJ2-5; d_gene: TRBD1; abundance: many; v_gene: TRBV6-2/TRBV6-3; CDR3nt: TGTGCCAGCAGTTACGGGGACAGGGGTACACCGGAGACCCAGTACTTC; CDR3aa: CASSYGDRGTPETQYF
j_gene: TRBJ2-6; d_gene: .; abundance: .; v_gene: TRBV20-1; CDR3nt: TGCAGTGCCCCCGTATGGGGATCCAACGTCCTGACTTTC; CDR3aa: CSAPVWGSNVLTF
j_gene: TRBJ2-5; d_gene: .; abundance: many; v_gene: TRBV7-3; CDR3nt: TGTGCCAGCAGCCACACCACAGGGTTAGGAGAGACCCAGTACTTC; CDR3aa: CASSHTTGLGETQYF
j_gene: TRBJ2-5; d_gene: .; abundance: many; v_gene: TRBV7-3; CDR3nt: TGTGCCAGCAGCCCCGGAGGCTGGGAGACCCAGTACTTC; CDR3aa: CASSPGGWETQYF
j_gene: TRBJ2-7; d_gene: .; abundance: many; v_gene: TRBV5-1; CDR3nt: TGTGCCAGCAGCTTAGATCCAGGTTCCTACGAGCAGTACTTC; CDR3aa: CASSLDPGSYEQYF
j_gene: TRBJ2-5; d_gene: .; abundance: .; v_gene: TRBV30; CDR3nt: TGTGCCTGGAGCGCCGAGGTACCTCAAGAGACCCAGTACTTC; CDR3aa: CAWSAEVPQETQYF
j_gene: TRBJ2-7; d_gene: .; abundance: many; v_gene: TRBV6-5; CDR3nt: TGTGCCAGCAGTTCCGACGGGAGCTCCTACGAGCAGTACTTC; CDR3aa: CASSSDGSSYEQYF
j_gene: TRBJ2-7; d_gene: TRBD1; abundance: .; v_gene: TRBV7-2; CDR3nt: TGTGCCAGCAGCTTAAACCGACAGGGGTACGAGCAGTACTTC; CDR3aa: CASSLNRQGYEQYF
j_gene: TRBJ2-7; d_gene: .; abundance: once; v_gene: TRBV6-9; CDR3nt: TGTGCCAGCAGTTGGGGGCGGGCGCGTTCCTACGATCAGTACTTC; CDR3aa: CASSWGRARSYDQYF
j_gene: TRBJ1-1; d_gene: TRBD1; abundance: many; v_gene: TRBV19; CDR3nt: TGTGCCAGTAATACCGGGACAGGGAACACTGAAGCTTTCTTT; CDR3aa: CASNTGTGNTEAFF
j_gene: TRBJ2-2; d_gene: TRBD1; abundance: many; v_gene: TRBV6-7; CDR3nt: TGTGCCAGCAGTTACCGTCCGGGACAGGGTTGGTTTGGCACCGGGGAGCTGTTTTTT; CDR3aa: CASSYRPGQGWFGTGELFF
j_gene: TRBJ2-7; d_gene: .; abundance: many; v_gene: TRBV19; CDR3nt: TGTGCCAGTAGTATGTATCTCTCCTACGAGCAGTACTTC; CDR3aa: CASSMYLSYEQYF
j_gene: TRBJ1-6; d_gene: TRBD1; abundance: .; v_gene: TRBV7-3; CDR3nt: TGTGCCAGCAGGAGGGACAGGGCTAGTTCACCCCTCCACTTT; CDR3aa: CASRRDRASSPLHF
j_gene: TRBJ2-7; d_gene: .; abundance: many; v_gene: TRBV4-1; CDR3nt: TGCGCCAGCAGCTACAAAGCGGGACAGTACTACGAGCAGTACTTC; CDR3aa: CASSYKAGQYYEQYF
j_gene: TRBJ2-2; d_gene: TRBD2; abundance: many; v_gene: TRBV27; CDR3nt: TGTGCCAGCAGTTTAGGCCTAGCGGGGGACACCGGGGAGCTGTTTTTT; CDR3aa: CASSLGLAGDTGELFF
j_gene: TRBJ2-7; d_gene: TRBD2; abundance: .; v_gene: TRBV28; CDR3nt: TGTGCCAGCAGTTTAGGGGCGCTAGCGGGAGCCCCTTACCGTCACGAGCAGTACTTC; CDR3aa: CASSLGALAGAPYRHEQYF
j_gene: TRBJ1-2; d_gene: TRBD1; abundance: many; v_gene: TRBV6-5; CDR3nt: TGTGCCAGCAGAAAGACAGGGCCCTATGGCTACACCTTC; CDR3aa: CASRKTGPYGYTF
j_gene: TRBJ2-5; d_gene: TRBD1; abundance: many; v_gene: TRBV20-1; CDR3nt: TGCAGTGCTGGGACAGTTGTCATGGAGACCCAGTACTTC; CDR3aa: CSAGTVVMETQYF
j_gene: TRBJ1-6; d_gene: .; abundance: many; v_gene: TRBV12-3/TRBV12-4; CDR3nt: TGTGCCAGCAGTTTAGTACCCCACACACCCCTCCACTTT; CDR3aa: CASSLVPHTPLHF
j_gene: TRBJ1-6; d_gene: .; abundance: many; v_gene: TRBV27; CDR3nt: TGTGCGGGAGCTCAGGGGCGTAATTCACCCCTCCACTTT; CDR3aa: CAGAQGRNSPLHF
j_gene: TRBJ1-2; d_gene: .; abundance: .; v_gene: TRBV10-3; CDR3nt: TGTGCCATCAGTGCAGTTAACTATGGCTACACCTTC; CDR3aa: CAISAVNYGYTF
j_gene: TRBJ2-7; d_gene: .; abundance: few; v_gene: TRBV7-2; CDR3nt: TGTGCCAGCAGCAGGCCCTATAGCGGCTCCTACGAGCAGTACTTC; CDR3aa: CASSRPYSGSYEQYF
j_gene: TRBJ2-1; d_gene: TRBD1; abundance: few; v_gene: TRBV4-2; CDR3nt: TGTGCCAGCAGCCAAGTGGGGACAGGGGGGACTAGCCGCAATGAGCAGTTCTTC; CDR3aa: CASSQVGTGGTSRNEQFF
j_gene: TRBJ1-5; d_gene: .; abundance: few; v_gene: TRBV18; CDR3nt: TGTGCCAGCTCCCCAAGGGGGGAAGGTAATCAGCCCCAGCATTTT; CDR3aa: CASSPRGEGNQPQHF
j_gene: TRBJ1-1; d_gene: .; abundance: many; v_gene: TRBV12-3/TRBV12-4; CDR3nt: TGTGCCAGCAGTTTAGCGCGAGGGACTGAAGCTTTCTTT; CDR3aa: CASSLARGTEAFF
j_gene: TRBJ2-7; d_gene: TRBD1; abundance: many; v_gene: TRBV11-2; CDR3nt: TGTGCCAGCAGACCCCTTCAGGGGGGACAGGGGTTATACGAGCAGTACTTC; CDR3aa: CASRPLQGGQGLYEQYF
j_gene: TRBJ2-5; d_gene: TRBD1; abundance: .; v_gene: TRBV19; CDR3nt: TGTGCCAGTAGTATGGGGACAGGGGGAAGGGAGACCCAGTACTTC; CDR3aa: CASSMGTGGRETQYF
j_gene: TRBJ2-7; d_gene: TRBD2; abundance: .; v_gene: TRBV15; CDR3nt: TGTGCCACCAGCCCTCGGACTAGCGGGGCGAACTACGAGCAGTACTTC; CDR3aa: CATSPRTSGANYEQYF
j_gene: TRBJ1-5; d_gene: .; abundance: .; v_gene: TRBV24-1; CDR3nt: TGTGCCACCGCAGGGGATGATCAGCCCCAGCATTTT; CDR3aa: CATAGDDQPQHF
j_gene: TRBJ1-2; d_gene: .; abundance: many; v_gene: TRBV3-1; CDR3nt: TGTGCCAGCAGCCAAGGACGGATCTACACCTTC; CDR3aa: CASSQGRIYTF
j_gene: TRBJ2-5; d_gene: .; abundance: .; v_gene: TRBV5-1; CDR3nt: TGCGCCAGCAGCTTGGAATGGGGGGGGCAGGAGACCCAGTACTTC; CDR3aa: CASSLEWGGQETQYF
j_gene: TRBJ1-1; d_gene: .; abundance: .; v_gene: TRBV28; CDR3nt: TGTGCCAGCAGACCCCAGCCGGGCAGGGGCAACACTGAAGCTTTCTTT; CDR3aa: CASRPQPGRGNTEAFF
j_gene: TRBJ1-2; d_gene: .; abundance: .; v_gene: TRBV27; CDR3nt: TGTGCCAGCAGCAGCGAGTGGGGGGACTATGGCTACACCTTC; CDR3aa: CASSSEWGDYGYTF
j_gene: TRBJ2-7; d_gene: .; abundance: .; v_gene: TRBV12-3/TRBV12-4; CDR3nt: TGTGCCAGCAGGAGAATTAATTCCTACGAGCAGTACTTC; CDR3aa: CASRRINSYEQYF
j_gene: TRBJ1-2; d_gene: .; abundance: many; v_gene: TRBV24-1; CDR3nt: TGTGCCACCAGTGACCAAGGGGCGGACTATGGCTACACCTTC; CDR3aa: CATSDQGADYGYTF
j_gene: TRBJ1-5; d_gene: .; abundance: many; v_gene: TRBV15; CDR3nt: TGTGCCACCAGCAGAGTCGGGAGGCCCGGGAATCAGCCCCAGCATTTT; CDR3aa: CATSRVGRPGNQPQHF
j_gene: TRBJ2-3; d_gene: TRBD1; abundance: many; v_gene: TRBV28; CDR3nt: TGTGCCAGCAGTCCTCCAGGGGGTCGCACAGATACGCAGTATTTT; CDR3aa: CASSPPGGRTDTQYF
j_gene: TRBJ2-7; d_gene: .; abundance: few; v_gene: TRBV4-1; CDR3nt: TGCGCCAGCAGCCAAAGGGCTCGCTCCTACGAGCAGTACTTC; CDR3aa: CASSQRARSYEQYF
j_gene: TRBJ2-4; d_gene: TRBD2; abundance: .; v_gene: TRBV25-1; CDR3nt: TGTGCCAGCAGTGAGGGACTAGAGGGGCACGCCAAAAACATTAAGTACTTC; CDR3aa: CASSEGLEGHAKNIKYF